This T cell receptor beta chain was sequenced for a study of T cell repertoires in cytomegalovirus infection. Study information: The authors relied on CMV epitopes, both recently identified HLA-C-restricted and well-studied HLA-B-restricted. Matching HLA type, along with CMV infection, was indicated by public TCR beta signatures. Broader study findings: CMV carriers having the relevant HLA were flagged by cumulative public TCR beta family frequency. CMV-specific TCR beta clonotypes restricted by HLA-C were the ones dominating the ex vivo response.

MiXCR, applied by TCRdb to the reads, yields one record per CDR3 protein. The repertoire includes roughly 990,000 distinct CDR3 sequences, approximately 31% of them detected once, and roughly 13% sits in the top ten. Trimming at V came to 3 bases and at J to 10 bases, leaving 7 bases not matched to a gene. The CDR3 has 15 residues. For this clonotype: The antigen remains unidentified.

The sequence was collected from a human donor in good health (CMV status not recorded). Some clones in this sample may be carry-over from other donors' samples. Specimen: cultured CD8+ T cells from PBMCs, collected from culture after CMV antigen stimulation. This chain joins TRBV12-3 or TRBV12-4 and TRBJ1-6, with 9 bases matching TRBD1. The CDR3 region is CASSFGDRVLSPLHF. The CDR3, as DNA: TGTGCCAGCAGTTTCGGGGACAGGGTATTGTCACCCCTCCACTTT.